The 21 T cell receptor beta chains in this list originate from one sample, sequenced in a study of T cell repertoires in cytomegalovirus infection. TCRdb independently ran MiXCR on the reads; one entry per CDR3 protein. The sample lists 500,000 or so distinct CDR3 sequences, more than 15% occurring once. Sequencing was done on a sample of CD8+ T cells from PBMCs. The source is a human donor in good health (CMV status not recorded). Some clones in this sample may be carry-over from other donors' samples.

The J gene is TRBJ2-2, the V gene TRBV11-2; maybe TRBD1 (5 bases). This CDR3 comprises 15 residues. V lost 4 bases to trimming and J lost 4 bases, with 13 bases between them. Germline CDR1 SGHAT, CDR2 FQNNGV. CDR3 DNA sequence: TGTGCCAGCAGCTCCCTGAGCAGGGCCACCGGGGAGCTGTTTTTT. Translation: CASSSLSRATGELFF. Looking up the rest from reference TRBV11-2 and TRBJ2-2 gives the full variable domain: EAGVAQSPRYKIIEKRQSVAFWCNPISGHATLYWYQQILGQGPKLLIQFQNNGVVDDSQLPKDRFSAERLKGVDSTLKIQPAKLEDSAVYLCASSSLSRATGELFFGEGSRLTVL.

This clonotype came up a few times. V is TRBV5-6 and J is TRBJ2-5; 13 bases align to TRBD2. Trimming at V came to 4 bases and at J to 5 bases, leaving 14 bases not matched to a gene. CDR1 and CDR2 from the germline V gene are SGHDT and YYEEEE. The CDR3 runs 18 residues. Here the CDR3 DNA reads TGTGCCAGCAGCCCCGGGACTAGCGGGATCAGGATTTTGGAGACCCAGTACTTC. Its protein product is CASSPGTSGIRILETQYF.

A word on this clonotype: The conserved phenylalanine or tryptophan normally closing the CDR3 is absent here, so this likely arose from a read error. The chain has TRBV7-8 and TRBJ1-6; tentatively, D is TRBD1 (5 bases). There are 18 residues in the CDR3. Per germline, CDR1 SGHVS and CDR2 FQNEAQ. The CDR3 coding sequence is TGTGCAAGCAGCTTAGCTCCAGGGTTGGGAGACCGAAATTCACCCCTCCACTGT. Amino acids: CASSLAPGLGDRNSPLHC.

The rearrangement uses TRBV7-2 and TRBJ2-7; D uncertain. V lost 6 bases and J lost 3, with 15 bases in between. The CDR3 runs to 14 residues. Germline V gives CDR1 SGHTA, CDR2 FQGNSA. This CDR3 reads CASRSESFVYEQYF. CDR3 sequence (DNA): TGTGCCAGCAGATCAGAGTCTTTTGTCTACGAGCAGTACTTC.

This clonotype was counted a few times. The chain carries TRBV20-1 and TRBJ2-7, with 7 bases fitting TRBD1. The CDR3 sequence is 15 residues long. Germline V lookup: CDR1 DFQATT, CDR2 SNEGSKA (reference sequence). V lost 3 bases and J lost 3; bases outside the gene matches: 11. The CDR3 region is CSASIKGQYFYEQYF. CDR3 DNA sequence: TGCAGTGCTAGTATAAAGGGACAGTACTTCTACGAGCAGTACTTC.

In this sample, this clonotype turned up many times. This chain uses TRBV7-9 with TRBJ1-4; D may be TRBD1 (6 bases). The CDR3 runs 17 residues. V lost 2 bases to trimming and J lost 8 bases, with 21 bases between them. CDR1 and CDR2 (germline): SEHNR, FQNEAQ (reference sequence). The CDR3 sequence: CASSLRPAGGAEEKLFF. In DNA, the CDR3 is TGTGCCAGCAGCTTACGGCCGGCGGGGGGCGCAGAAGAAAAACTGTTTTTT.

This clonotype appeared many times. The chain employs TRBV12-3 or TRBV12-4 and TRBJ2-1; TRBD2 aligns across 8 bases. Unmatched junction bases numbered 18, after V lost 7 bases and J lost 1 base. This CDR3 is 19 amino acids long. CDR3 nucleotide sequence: TGTGCCAGCATGCCTTCGGGAGGGGGGGAATTGAGTTCCTACAATGAGCAGTTCTTC. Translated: CASMPSGGGELSSYNEQFF.

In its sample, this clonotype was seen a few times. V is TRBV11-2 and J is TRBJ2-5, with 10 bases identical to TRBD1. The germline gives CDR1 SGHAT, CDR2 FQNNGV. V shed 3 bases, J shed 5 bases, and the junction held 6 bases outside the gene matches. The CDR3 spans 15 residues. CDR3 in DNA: TGTGCCAGCAGCTTGGGGGACAGGGGTTCCGAGACCCAGTACTTC. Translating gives CASSLGDRGSETQYF.

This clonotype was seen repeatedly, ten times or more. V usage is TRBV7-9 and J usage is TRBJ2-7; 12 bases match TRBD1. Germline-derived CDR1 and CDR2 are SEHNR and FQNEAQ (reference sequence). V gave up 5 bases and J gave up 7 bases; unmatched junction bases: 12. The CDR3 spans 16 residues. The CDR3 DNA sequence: TGTGCCAGCAGCGCTAACCGGGACAGGGGGCGGACTGAGCAGTACTTC. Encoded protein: CASSANRDRGRTEQYF.

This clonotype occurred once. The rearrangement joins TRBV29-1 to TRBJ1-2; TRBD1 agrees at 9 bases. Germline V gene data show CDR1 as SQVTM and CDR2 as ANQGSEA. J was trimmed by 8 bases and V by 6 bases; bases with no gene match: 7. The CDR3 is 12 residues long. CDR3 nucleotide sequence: TGCAGCGTCTCCGGACAGGGGAAAGGCTACACCTTC. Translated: CSVSGQGKGYTF.

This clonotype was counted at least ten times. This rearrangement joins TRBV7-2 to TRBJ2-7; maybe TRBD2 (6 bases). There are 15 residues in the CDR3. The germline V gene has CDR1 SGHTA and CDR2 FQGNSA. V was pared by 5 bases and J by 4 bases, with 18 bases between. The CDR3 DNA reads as TGTGCCAGCAGCCCCCGGAGGGGCCCCCTTTACGAGCAGTACTTC. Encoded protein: CASSPRRGPLYEQYF.

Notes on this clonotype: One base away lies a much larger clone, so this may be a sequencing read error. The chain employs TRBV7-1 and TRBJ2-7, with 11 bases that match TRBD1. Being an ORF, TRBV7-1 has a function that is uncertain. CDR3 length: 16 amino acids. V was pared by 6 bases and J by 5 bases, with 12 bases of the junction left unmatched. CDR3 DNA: TGTGCCAGCAGATCCCTACCGGGACAGGGGGACCACGAGCAGTACTTC. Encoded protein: CASRSLPGQGDHEQYF.

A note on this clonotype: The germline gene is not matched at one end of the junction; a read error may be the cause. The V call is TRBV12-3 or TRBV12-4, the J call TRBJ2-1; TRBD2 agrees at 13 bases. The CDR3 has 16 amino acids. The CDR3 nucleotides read TGTGCAAGCAGGTACTCCGGGACTAGCGGGAAGAATGATCAGTTCTTC. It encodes CASRYSGTSGKNDQFF.

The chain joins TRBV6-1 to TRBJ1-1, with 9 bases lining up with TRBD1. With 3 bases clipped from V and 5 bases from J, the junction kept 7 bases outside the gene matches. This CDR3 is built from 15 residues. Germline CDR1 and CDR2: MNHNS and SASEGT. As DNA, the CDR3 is TGTGCCAGCAGTGACCCGGGACAGGGTTGGACTGAAGCTTTCTTT. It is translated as CASSDPGQGWTEAFF.

DNA of the CDR3: TGCAGTGCTAGAGGGCCCGACATCCCCAGGGACGAGCAGTACTTC. It encodes CSARGPDIPRDEQYF. This chain joins TRBV20-1 and TRBJ2-7; a weak D match, TRBD1 (5 bases). Trimming removed 1 base from V and 5 bases from J, with 18 bases in between. Looked up from germline, CDR1 is DFQATT and CDR2 is SNEGSKA (reference sequence). This CDR3 comprises 15 residues.

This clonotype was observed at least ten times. CDR3 amino acids: CASSFEGLNEKLFF. The DNA for the CDR3 is TGTGCCAGCAGCTTTGAAGGGCTTAATGAAAAACTGTTTTTT. This sequence joins TRBV7-9 and TRBJ1-4; D call uncertain. CDR1 is SEHNR, CDR2 FQNEAQ, per germline (reference sequence). The CDR3 is 14 residues long. Deletions cut 3 bases from V and 4 bases from J, with 9 bases between.

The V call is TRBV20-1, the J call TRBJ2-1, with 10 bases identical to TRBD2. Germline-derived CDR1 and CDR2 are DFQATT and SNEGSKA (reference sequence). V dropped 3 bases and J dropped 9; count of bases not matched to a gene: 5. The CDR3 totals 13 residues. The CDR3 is CSAREAGGVEQFF. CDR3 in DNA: TGCAGTGCTAGGGAAGCGGGAGGGGTTGAGCAGTTCTTC.

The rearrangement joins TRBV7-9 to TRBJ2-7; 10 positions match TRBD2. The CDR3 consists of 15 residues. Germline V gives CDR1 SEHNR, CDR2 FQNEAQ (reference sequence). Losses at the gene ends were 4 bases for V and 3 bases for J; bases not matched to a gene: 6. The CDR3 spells CASSSSRTSGYEQYF. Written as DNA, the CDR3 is TGTGCCAGCAGCTCCTCGAGGACTAGCGGCTACGAGCAGTACTTC.

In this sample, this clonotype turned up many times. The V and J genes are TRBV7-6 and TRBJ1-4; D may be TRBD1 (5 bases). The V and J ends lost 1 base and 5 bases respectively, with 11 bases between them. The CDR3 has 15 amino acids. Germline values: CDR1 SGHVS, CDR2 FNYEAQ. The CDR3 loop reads CASSLEAGRNEKLFF. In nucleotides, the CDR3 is TGTGCCAGCAGCTTAGAGGCAGGGAGGAATGAAAAACTGTTTTTT.

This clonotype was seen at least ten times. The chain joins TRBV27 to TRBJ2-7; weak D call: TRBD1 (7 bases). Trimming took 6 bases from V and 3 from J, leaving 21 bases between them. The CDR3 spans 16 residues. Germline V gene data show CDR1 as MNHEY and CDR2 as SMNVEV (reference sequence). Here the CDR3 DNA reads TGTGCCAGCAGGGGGGGACCGGACAGGTCGAACTACGAGCAGTACTTC. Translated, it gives CASRGGPDRSNYEQYF.

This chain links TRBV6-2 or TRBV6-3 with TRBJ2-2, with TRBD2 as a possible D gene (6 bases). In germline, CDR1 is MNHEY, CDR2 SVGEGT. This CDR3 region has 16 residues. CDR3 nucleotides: TGTGACCTCCGCCAGACTAGTCACGCGAACACCGGGGAGCTGTTTTTT. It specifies CDLRQTSHANTGELFF.